This T cell receptor beta chain comes out of a study of blood T cell dynamics during melanoma immunotherapy. Study-level results: PBMC repertoires of eventual disease-control patients split at W3 into clonality or diversity gains.

The V end was cut by 8 bases, the J end by 6 bases, with 8 bases between. This CDR3 region has 11 residues. Germline V CDR1 and CDR2: MNHNY, SVGAGI (reference sequence). With respect to this clone: Antigen specificity is unknown.

The time point: week 3, after first cycle of checkpoint inhibitor. Apart from two fast progressors, RECIST 1.1 response was judged 12 weeks post-infusion. Prior systemic cancer therapy, immunosuppressant use and other active malignancies excluded patients. Produced via immunoSEQ multiplex PCR; TCRdb's table is partial and in-frame only. This sample has almost 15,000 clones, with 80% to 95% found just once. The chain couples TRBV6-6 to TRBJ1-5; no reliable D call. This TCR was sampled from a human donor with melanoma. The specimen was blood, collected from a patient treated with checkpoint blockade. CDR3 bases: TGTGCCAGCCAGGCGGGTCAGCCCCAGCATTTT. It codes for CASQAGQPQHF.